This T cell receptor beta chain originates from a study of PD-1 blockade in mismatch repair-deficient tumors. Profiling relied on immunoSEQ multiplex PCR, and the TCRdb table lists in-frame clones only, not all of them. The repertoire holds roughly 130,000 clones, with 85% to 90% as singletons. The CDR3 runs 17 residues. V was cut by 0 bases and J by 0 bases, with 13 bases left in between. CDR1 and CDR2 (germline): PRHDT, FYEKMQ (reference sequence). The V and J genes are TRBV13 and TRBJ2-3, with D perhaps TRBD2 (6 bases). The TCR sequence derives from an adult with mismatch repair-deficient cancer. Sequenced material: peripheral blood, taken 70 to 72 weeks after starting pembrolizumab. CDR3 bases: TGTGCCAGCAGCTTAGGCGGCGGGATAACTAGCACAGATACGCAGTATTTT. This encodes CASSLGGGITSTDTQYF.